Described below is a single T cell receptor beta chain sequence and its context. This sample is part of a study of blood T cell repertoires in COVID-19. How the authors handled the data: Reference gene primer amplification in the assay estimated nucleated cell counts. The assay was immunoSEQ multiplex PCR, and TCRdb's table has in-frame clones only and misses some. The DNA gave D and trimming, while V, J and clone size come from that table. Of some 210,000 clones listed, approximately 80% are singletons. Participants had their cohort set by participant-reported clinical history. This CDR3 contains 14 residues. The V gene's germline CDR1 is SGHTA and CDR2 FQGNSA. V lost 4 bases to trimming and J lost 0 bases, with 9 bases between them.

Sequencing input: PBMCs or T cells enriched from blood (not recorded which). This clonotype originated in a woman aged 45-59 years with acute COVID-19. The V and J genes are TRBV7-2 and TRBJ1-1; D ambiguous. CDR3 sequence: CASSSTAVNTEAFF. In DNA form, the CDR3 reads TGTGCCAGCAGCTCCACAGCCGTGAACACTGAAGCTTTCTTT.